The 21 T cell receptor beta chains reported below all come from one sample, sequenced in a study of T cells in Graves' hyperthyroidism and ophthalmopathy. Amplified regions were TCR beta CDR3 sequences from RNA transcripts. Carried out on the TCR CDR3, a first-round RT-PCR used the HTBI primer set. TCRdb re-analysed the multiplex PCR reads in MiXCR, keeping a single row per CDR3 protein. The sample records fewer than 500,000 distinct CDR3 sequences, roughly 15% being singletons. Sequencing was done on a sample of blood. Source of these receptors: a woman aged 25 to 45 with Graves' ophthalmopathy.

This clonotype was found many times. The V call is TRBV28, the J call TRBJ1-2, with D maybe TRBD1 (6 bases). V gave up 7 bases and J gave up 6 bases, with 15 bases separating them. Germline values: CDR1 MDHEN, CDR2 SYDVKM. CDR3 length: 13 amino acids. CDR3 loop: CASTINRDHGYTF. CDR3 bases: TGTGCCAGCACCATCAACAGGGATCATGGCTACACCTTC.

This clonotype was counted many times. J is TRBJ2-1 and V is TRBV7-9; 11 bases line up with TRBD2. CDR1 and CDR2 from the germline V gene are SEHNR and FQNEAQ (reference sequence). Germline trimming cut 3 bases from V and 6 bases from J; bases unmatched to any gene: 7. The CDR3 covers 16 residues. This chain's CDR3 is CASSLVGSGGANEQFF. The CDR3, as DNA: TGTGCCAGCAGCTTGGTCGGTAGCGGGGGGGCCAATGAGCAGTTCTTC.

Many counts were recorded for this clonotype. The chain couples TRBV6-6 to TRBJ1-5, with 7 bases lining up with TRBD1. This CDR3 is 17 amino acids long. CDR1 is MNHNY, CDR2 SVGAGI, per germline (reference sequence). With 2 bases clipped from V and 7 bases from J, the junction kept 14 bases outside the gene matches. This chain's CDR3 is CASSYLLSRDSPQPQHF. In DNA, the CDR3 is TGTGCCAGCAGTTACCTCCTATCCCGGGACAGTCCCCAGCCCCAGCATTTT.

This clonotype showed up many times. V gene TRBV2 combines with J gene TRBJ1-3; D not resolved. CDR1 SNHLY and CDR2 FYNNEI come from the germline V gene. The CDR3 extends over 14 amino acids. V was trimmed by 2 bases and J by 0 bases, leaving 5 bases between them. CDR3 sequence: CASSEQISGNTIYF. Here the CDR3 DNA reads TGTGCCAGCAGTGAACAAATCTCTGGAAACACCATATATTTT. Looking up the rest from reference TRBV2 and TRBJ1-3 gives the full variable domain: EPEVTQTPSHQVTQMGQEVILRCVPISNHLYFYWYRQILGQKVEFLVSFYNNEISEKSEIFDDQFSVERPDGSNFTLKIRSTKLEDSAMYFCASSEQISGNTIYFGEGSWLTVV.

This chain joins TRBV14 and TRBJ2-3; 10 bases are shared with TRBD2. The CDR3 covers 18 residues. Germline V gene lookup returns CDR1 SGHDN and CDR2 FVKESK. V gave up 4 bases and J gave up 2 bases; unmatched junction bases: 12. CDR3 sequence reads: CASSLIPFSGGATDTQYF. CDR3 sequence (DNA): TGTGCCAGCAGCCTCATACCGTTCAGCGGGGGGGCCACAGATACGCAGTATTTT. Variable domain in full (rest from reference TRBV14 and TRBJ2-3): EAGVTQFPSHSVIEKGQTVTLRCDPISGHDNLYWYRRVMGKEIKFLLHFVKESKQDESGMPNNRFLAERTGGTYSTLKVQPAELEDSGVYFCASSLIPFSGGATDTQYFGPGTRLTVL.

This chain uses TRBV15 with TRBJ2-2, with a tentative D call TRBD1 (6 bases). Germline V gene lookup returns CDR1 LNHNV and CDR2 YYDKDF (reference sequence). There are 15 residues in the CDR3. The V and J ends lost 3 bases and 2 bases respectively, with 10 bases between them. CDR3 residues: CATSSEGDNTGELFF. CDR3 nucleotides: TGTGCCACCAGCAGCGAGGGGGATAACACCGGGGAGCTGTTTTTT.

This clonotype was seen repeatedly, ten times or more. This chain uses TRBV11-2 with TRBJ2-5, with D perhaps being TRBD1 or TRBD2 (6 bases each). CDR3 length: 16 amino acids. V lost 5 bases, J lost 5 bases, and 21 bases lay in between. From germline, CDR1 is SGHAT and CDR2 FQNNGV. The CDR3 DNA reads as TGTGCCAGCAGCCCCCAACTTGAGGGGGGCCGGGAGACCCAGTACTTC. Its protein product is CASSPQLEGGRETQYF.

With regard to this clonotype: A much bigger clone sits one base away, suggesting this may be a read error. The rearrangement uses TRBV30 and TRBJ1-6, with 8 bases aligning to TRBD1. The CDR3 is made up of 14 amino acids. CDR1 and CDR2 (germline): GTSNPN, SVGIG (reference sequence). CDR3: CGWQMTGVPRALHF. The DNA for the CDR3 is TGTGGCTGGCAAATGACAGGGGTCCCTCGGGCCCTCCACTTT.

This clonotype was seen only a few times. The V and J genes are TRBV19 and TRBJ1-4; 7 bases agree with TRBD1. The CDR3 spans 15 residues. After removal of 5 bases from V and 0 bases from J, the junction contained 3 bases not matched to a gene. Germline lookup yields CDR1 LNHDA and CDR2 SQIVND (reference sequence). DNA for the CDR3: TGTGCCAGTAGTTCCGGGACAGCAACTAATGAAAAACTGTTTTTT. Amino acid sequence: CASSSGTATNEKLFF.

This clonotype was observed many times. V gene TRBV6-2 or TRBV6-3 combines with J gene TRBJ1-1; 11 bases are a match to TRBD1. Trimming removed 2 bases from V and 3 bases from J; junction bases left unmatched: 5. The CDR3 has 16 amino acids. Looked up from germline, CDR1 is MNHEY and CDR2 is SVGEGT. The CDR3 is CASSYAGQGADTEAFF. As DNA, the CDR3 is TGTGCCAGCAGTTACGCCGGACAGGGGGCAGACACTGAAGCTTTCTTT.

This clonotype was recorded many times. The chain is built from TRBV2 and TRBJ2-3; the match to TRBD2 covers 9 bases. With V trimmed by 8 bases and J by 4 bases, 10 bases remained unmatched. Germline lookup yields CDR1 SNHLY and CDR2 FYNNEI. CDR3 length: 15 residues. CDR3: CASPAAAGGPDTQYF. In DNA form, the CDR3 reads TGTGCCAGCCCTGCGGCAGCGGGGGGACCAGATACGCAGTATTTT.

The chain combines TRBV2 with TRBJ2-7; a possible D gene is TRBD1 (5 bases). V was shortened by 4 bases and J by 4 bases, with 11 bases between the two germline ends. Germline lookup yields CDR1 SNHLY and CDR2 FYNNEI. This CDR3 has 13 amino acids. This chain's CDR3 is CASSVQGSYEQYF. CDR3 coding DNA: TGTGCCAGCAGTGTTCAGGGATCGTACGAGCAGTACTTC.

This sequence joins TRBV5-1 and TRBJ1-1; D unresolved. With 1 base removed from V and 0 bases from J, the gap between germline ends came to 7 bases. The germline V gene has CDR1 SGHRS and CDR2 YFSETQ. This CDR3 has 14 amino acids. The CDR3 region is CASSLKGMNTEAFF. CDR3 coding DNA: TGCGCCAGCAGCTTGAAGGGTATGAACACTGAAGCTTTCTTT. Filled out from reference TRBV5-1 and TRBJ1-1, the complete variable domain reads KAGVTQTPRYLIKTRGQQVTLSCSPISGHRSVSWYQQTPGQGLQFLFEYFSETQRNKGNFPGRFSGRQFSNSRSEMNVSTLELGDSALYLCASSLKGMNTEAFFGQGTRLTVV.

The chain uses TRBV28 and TRBJ2-7; D assignment may be TRBD1 or TRBD2 (6 bases each). Trimming left V 8 bases short and J 3 bases short, with 11 bases between. Germline values: CDR1 MDHEN, CDR2 SYDVKM. The CDR3 consists of 12 residues. The CDR3 is CASSGGRYEQYF. The CDR3 DNA is TGTGCCAGCTCCGGGGGCCGCTACGAGCAGTACTTC.

This clonotype came up a few times. The rearrangement uses TRBV11-2 and TRBJ1-6; D unclear. Germline-derived CDR1 and CDR2 are SGHAT and FQNNGV. This CDR3 has 16 residues. Trimming removed 5 bases at V and 7 bases at J, with 18 bases between. The DNA for the CDR3 is TGTGCCAGCAGCAATCAAAATCAGATGAGGAATTCACCCCTCCACTTT. The encoded protein is CASSNQNQMRNSPLHF.

This clonotype was seen at least ten times. The chain joins TRBV11-2 to TRBJ2-3; 7 bases agree with TRBD1. The germline V gene has CDR1 SGHAT and CDR2 FQNNGV. CDR3 length: 15 amino acids. With 2 bases clipped from V and 4 bases from J, the junction kept 6 bases outside the gene matches. CDR3 sequence reads: CASSLTGASADTQYF. The CDR3 DNA reads as TGTGCCAGCAGCTTAACAGGGGCCAGCGCAGATACGCAGTATTTT.

This clonotype was detected ten times or more. This chain's CDR3 is CASSSGVAVSYEQYF. In DNA, the CDR3 is TGTGCCAGCAGTTCCGGGGTGGCAGTGTCCTACGAGCAGTACTTC. The chain joins TRBV11-2 to TRBJ2-7, with D tentatively TRBD2 (5 bases). With 6 bases removed from V and 1 base from J, the gap between germline ends came to 16 bases. This CDR3 region has 15 residues. CDR1 and CDR2 (germline): SGHAT, FQNNGV.

In this sample, this clonotype turned up many times. The V gene is TRBV28, the J gene TRBJ2-7; no clear D. With 5 bases removed from V and 5 bases from J, the gap between germline ends came to 13 bases. This CDR3 has 13 amino acids. Germline CDR1 reads MDHEN; CDR2 reads SYDVKM. The CDR3 DNA follows: TGTGCCAGCAGTAATAGGCGAGGTGACGAGCAGTACTTC. Protein product: CASSNRRGDEQYF. Based on the CDR3 plus reference TRBV28 and TRBJ2-7, the full variable domain is DVKVTQSSRYLVKRTGEKVFLECVQDMDHENMFWYRQDPGLGLRLIYFSYDVKMKEKGDIPEGYSVSREKKERFSLILESASTNQTSMYLCASSNRRGDEQYFGPGTRLTVT.

This clonotype was found a few times. The genes are TRBV6-1 and TRBJ1-5; D is undetermined. Looked up from germline, CDR1 is MNHNS and CDR2 is SASEGT. V lost 7 bases, J lost 0 bases, and 10 bases lay in between. The CDR3 extends over 14 amino acids. The CDR3 sequence is CASTSYYSNQPQHF. The CDR3 DNA sequence: TGTGCCAGCACAAGTTACTATAGCAATCAGCCCCAGCATTTT.

This clonotype showed up many times. V usage is TRBV6-5 and J usage is TRBJ2-1, with 7 bases that match TRBD1. Trimming took 2 bases from V and 4 from J; bases not matched to a gene: 8. Looked up from germline, CDR1 is MNHEY and CDR2 is SVGAGI. The CDR3 covers 16 residues. The chain's CDR3 is CASSYPTGSDYNEQFF. DNA for the CDR3: TGTGCCAGCAGTTACCCGACAGGGTCAGATTACAATGAGCAGTTCTTC.

This clonotype showed up many times. The chain uses TRBV20-1 and TRBJ2-7, with TRBD2 identical over 10 bases. Germline lookup yields CDR1 DFQATT and CDR2 SNEGSKA (reference sequence). The V segment lost 2 bases and the J segment 4 bases; nucleotides outside the gene matches: 17. CDR3 length: 18 amino acids. CDR3 loop: CSARSLAGGSLMEYEQYF. DNA of the CDR3: TGCAGTGCTAGATCATTAGCGGGGGGATCCCTCATGGAATACGAGCAGTACTTC.